The 10 T cell receptor beta chains listed next were all sequenced from one sample in a study of blood T cell repertoires in COVID-19. Repertoires were generated with immunoSEQ multiplex PCR, while TCRdb's copy carries only in-frame clones and drops some. The sample contains tens of thousands of clones, 88% of which appear only once. Sequencing was carried out using peripheral blood. All receptors derive from a woman of 80 years or more with acute or convalescent COVID-19.

Only one count was recorded for this clone. V usage is TRBV5-1 and J usage is TRBJ2-7; possibly TRBD2 for D (6 bases). V gave up 4 bases and J gave up 4 bases, with 12 bases separating them. Germline lookup yields CDR1 SGHRS and CDR2 YFSETQ. CDR3 length equals 13 residues. CDR3 region: CASSIVGGYEQYF. The CDR3 nucleotides read TGCGCCAGCAGCATAGTGGGAGGATACGAGCAGTACTTC.

The gene calls are TRBV10-1 and TRBJ2-7; TRBD1 matches 11 bases. The CDR3 is 13 residues long. J gave up 5 bases and V 7 bases, and 4 bases lay outside the gene matches. Germline-derived CDR1 and CDR2 are WNHNN and SYGVQD (reference sequence). CDR3 protein: CASTRDRGDEQYF. CDR3 in DNA: TGCGCCAGCACTCGGGACAGGGGGGACGAGCAGTACTTC.

The V and J genes are TRBV7-2 and TRBJ1-3, with D unclear. Germline CDR1 SGHTA, CDR2 FQGNSA. Trimming cost V 7 bases and J 1 base, with 11 bases left between them. CDR3 length: 14 residues. CDR3 nucleotide sequence: TGTGCCAGCACCCCCTCGGGATCTGGAAACACCATATATTTT. The encoded protein is CASTPSGSGNTIYF.

The CDR3 reads CASSRTGGEGEQYF. The DNA of the CDR3 is TGTGCCAGCAGCCGGACAGGGGGTGAGGGCGAGCAGTACTTC. This chain links TRBV5-5 with TRBJ2-7; 10 bases are shared with TRBD1. This CDR3 contains 14 residues. Germline V gene data show CDR1 as SGHKS and CDR2 as YYEKEE (reference sequence). With V trimmed by 4 bases and J by 6 bases, 7 bases remained unmatched.

CDR3 bases: TGTGCCAGTAGTATCTGGGTCGGCGGGGGGAACACAGATACGCAGTATTTT. Encoded protein: CASSIWVGGGNTDTQYF. The chain combines TRBV19 with TRBJ2-3, with 8 bases identical to TRBD2. Per the germline V gene, CDR1 is LNHDA and CDR2 is SQIVND (reference sequence). CDR3 size: 17 residues. The trim removed 3 bases at V and 2 bases at J, leaving 10 bases unmatched.

This rearrangement joins TRBV11-3 to TRBJ2-3, with TRBD1 identical over 8 bases. From germline, CDR1 is SGHNT and CDR2 YENEEA. The CDR3 has 14 amino acids. Trimming removed 5 bases from V and 6 bases from J; junction bases left unmatched: 7. In DNA, the CDR3 is TGTGCCAGCAGCCCCGGACAGGGCGCCGATACGCAGTATTTT. It encodes CASSPGQGADTQYF.

This chain connects TRBV19 to TRBJ1-1; 10 bases map to TRBD1. CDR1 is LNHDA, CDR2 SQIVND, per germline (reference sequence). This CDR3 has 15 amino acids. The trim removed 5 bases at V and 5 bases at J, leaving 8 bases unmatched. The CDR3 nucleotides are TGTGCCAGTAGTCCGCAAGGGACAGGGGTGACTGAAGCTTTCTTT. Encoded protein: CASSPQGTGVTEAFF.

This rearrangement joins TRBV5-1 to TRBJ2-2, with 9 bases identical to TRBD2. V dropped 2 bases and J dropped 5; count of bases not matched to a gene: 4. The CDR3 runs 15 residues. The V gene's germline CDR1 is SGHRS and CDR2 YFSETQ. CDR3 region: CASSFIAGETGELFF. The CDR3 DNA reads TGCGCCAGCAGCTTTATAGCGGGAGAGACCGGGGAGCTGTTTTTT.

The chain couples TRBV9 to TRBJ2-5, with TRBD1 identical over 11 bases. This CDR3 is 16 amino acids long. The germline V gene has CDR1 SGDLS and CDR2 YYNGEE. With V trimmed by 4 bases and J by 7 bases, 12 bases remained unmatched. The CDR3 DNA reads TGTGCCAGCAGCCCTAGTTTGGGACAGGGGGGGTCGACCCAGTACTTC. Its protein is CASSPSLGQGGSTQYF.

As to this clone: Germline is not matched at one junction end, which may reflect a read error. The chain combines TRBV7-7 with TRBJ2-5, with 7 bases fitting TRBD2. Per the germline V gene, CDR1 is SSHAT and CDR2 is FNYEAQ (reference sequence). This CDR3 has 15 amino acids. As DNA, the CDR3 is TGTGCTAGCAGCTCGTTGGACCGGGGGGTGGAGACCCAGTACTTC. It is translated as CASSSLDRGVETQYF. The full variable domain, in which reference TRBV7-7 and TRBJ2-5 provide the parts outside the CDR3, is GAGVSQSPRYKVTKRGQDVTLRCDPISSHATLYWYQQALGQGPEFLTYFNYEAQPDKSGLPSDRFSAERPEGSISTLTIQRTEQRDSAMYRCASSSLDRGVETQYFGPGTRLLVL.